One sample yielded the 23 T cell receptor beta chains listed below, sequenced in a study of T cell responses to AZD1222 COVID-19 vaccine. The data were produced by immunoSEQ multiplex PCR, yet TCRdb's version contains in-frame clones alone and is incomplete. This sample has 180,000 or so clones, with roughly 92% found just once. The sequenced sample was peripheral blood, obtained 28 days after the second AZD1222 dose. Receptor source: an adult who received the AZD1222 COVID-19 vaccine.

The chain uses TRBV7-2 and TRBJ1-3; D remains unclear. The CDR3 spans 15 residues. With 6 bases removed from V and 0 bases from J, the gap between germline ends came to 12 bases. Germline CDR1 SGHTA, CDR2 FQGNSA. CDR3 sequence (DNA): TGTGCCAGCAGGACGGGCCCTAGCTCTGGAAACACCATATATTTT. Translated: CASRTGPSSGNTIYF.

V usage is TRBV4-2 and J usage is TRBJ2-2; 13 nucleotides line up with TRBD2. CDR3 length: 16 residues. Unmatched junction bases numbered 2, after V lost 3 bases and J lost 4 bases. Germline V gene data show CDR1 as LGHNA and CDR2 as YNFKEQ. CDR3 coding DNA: TGTGCCAGCAGCCATACTAGCGGGGGGGCCACCGGGGAGCTGTTTTTT. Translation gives CASSHTSGGATGELFF.

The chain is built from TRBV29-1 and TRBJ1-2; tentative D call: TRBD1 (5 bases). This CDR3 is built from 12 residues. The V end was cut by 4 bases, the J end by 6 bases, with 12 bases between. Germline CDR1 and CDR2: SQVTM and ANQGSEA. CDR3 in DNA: TGCAGCGTTGGGGACGGTTGGAATGGCTACACCTTC. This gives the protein CSVGDGWNGYTF. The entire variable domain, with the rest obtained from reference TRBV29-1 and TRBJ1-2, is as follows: SAVISQKPSRDICQRGTSLTIQCQVDSQVTMMFWYRQQPGQSLTLIATANQGSEATYESGFVIDKFPISRPNLTFSTLTVSNMSPEDSSIYLCSVGDGWNGYTFGSGTRLTVV.

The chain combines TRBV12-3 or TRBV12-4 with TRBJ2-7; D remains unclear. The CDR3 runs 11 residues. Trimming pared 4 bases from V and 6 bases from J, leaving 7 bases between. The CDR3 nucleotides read TGTGCCAGCAGTTCGGCACGCGAGCAGTACTTC. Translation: CASSSAREQYF.

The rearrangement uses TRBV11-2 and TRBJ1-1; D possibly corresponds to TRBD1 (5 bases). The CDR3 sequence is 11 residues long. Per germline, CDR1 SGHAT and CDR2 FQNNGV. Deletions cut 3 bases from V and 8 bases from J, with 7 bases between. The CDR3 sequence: CASSFEGEAFF. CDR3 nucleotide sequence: TGTGCCAGCAGCTTCGAGGGGGAAGCTTTCTTT. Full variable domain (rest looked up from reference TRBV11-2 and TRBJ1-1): EAGVAQSPRYKIIEKRQSVAFWCNPISGHATLYWYQQILGQGPKLLIQFQNNGVVDDSQLPKDRFSAERLKGVDSTLKIQPAKLEDSAVYLCASSFEGEAFFGQGTRLTVV.

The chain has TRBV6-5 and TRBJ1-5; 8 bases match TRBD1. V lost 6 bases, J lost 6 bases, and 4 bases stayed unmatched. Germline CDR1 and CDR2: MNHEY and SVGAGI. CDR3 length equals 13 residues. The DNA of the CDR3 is TGTGCCAGCAGGGACAGGGATCCTCAGCCCCAGCATTTT. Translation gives CASRDRDPQPQHF.

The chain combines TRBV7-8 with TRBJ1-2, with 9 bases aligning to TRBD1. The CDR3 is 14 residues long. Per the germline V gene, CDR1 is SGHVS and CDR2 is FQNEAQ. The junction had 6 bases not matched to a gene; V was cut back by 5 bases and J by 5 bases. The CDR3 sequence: CASSMTGGRYGYTF. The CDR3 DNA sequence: TGTGCCAGCAGCATGACAGGGGGGAGGTATGGCTACACCTTC.

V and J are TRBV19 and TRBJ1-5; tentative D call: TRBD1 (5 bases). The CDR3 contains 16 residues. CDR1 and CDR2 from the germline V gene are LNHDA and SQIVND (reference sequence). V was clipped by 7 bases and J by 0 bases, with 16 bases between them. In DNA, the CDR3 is TGTGCCAGTAACCGGGTTAAGGGGTATAGCAATCAGCCCCAGCATTTT. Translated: CASNRVKGYSNQPQHF.

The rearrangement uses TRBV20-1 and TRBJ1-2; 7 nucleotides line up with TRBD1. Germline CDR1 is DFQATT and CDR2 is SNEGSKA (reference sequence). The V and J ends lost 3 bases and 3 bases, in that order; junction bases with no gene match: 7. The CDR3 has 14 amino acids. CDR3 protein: CSASSTGAYYGYTF. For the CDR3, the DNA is TGCAGTGCTAGTTCAACAGGGGCCTACTATGGCTACACCTTC.

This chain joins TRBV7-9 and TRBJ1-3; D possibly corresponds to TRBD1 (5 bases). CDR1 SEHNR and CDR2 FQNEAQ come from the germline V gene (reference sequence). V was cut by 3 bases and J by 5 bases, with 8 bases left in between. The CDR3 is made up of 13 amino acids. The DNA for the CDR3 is TGTGCCAGCAGCTTCCAGGGTCGAAACACCATATATTTT. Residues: CASSFQGRNTIYF.

CDR3 sequence reads: CASSQIMGQGGEQYF. The CDR3 DNA follows: TGCGCCAGCAGCCAAATTATGGGACAGGGTGGCGAGCAGTACTTC. The chain has TRBV4-1 and TRBJ2-7, with 9 nucleotides matching TRBD1. Germline CDR1 and CDR2: MGHRA and YSYEKL. This CDR3 comprises 15 residues. V shed 2 bases and J 6 bases; nucleotides not matched to a gene: 8.

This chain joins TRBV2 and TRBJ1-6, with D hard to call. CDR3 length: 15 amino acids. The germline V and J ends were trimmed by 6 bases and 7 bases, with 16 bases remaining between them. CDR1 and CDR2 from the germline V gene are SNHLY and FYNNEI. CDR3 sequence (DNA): TGTGCCAGCAGGTCCAACGGGCCGCGAAATTCACCCCTCCACTTT. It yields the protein CASRSNGPRNSPLHF. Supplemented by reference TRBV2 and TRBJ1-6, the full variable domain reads EPEVTQTPSHQVTQMGQEVILRCVPISNHLYFYWYRQILGQKVEFLVSFYNNEISEKSEIFDDQFSVERPDGSNFTLKIRSTKLEDSAMYFCASRSNGPRNSPLHFGNGTRLTVT.

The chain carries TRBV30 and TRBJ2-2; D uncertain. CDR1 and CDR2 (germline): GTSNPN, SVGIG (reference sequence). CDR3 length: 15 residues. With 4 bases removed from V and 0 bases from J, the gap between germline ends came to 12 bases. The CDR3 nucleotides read TGTGCCTGGACCGGAGCTAACTCGAACACCGGGGAGCTGTTTTTT. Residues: CAWTGANSNTGELFF.

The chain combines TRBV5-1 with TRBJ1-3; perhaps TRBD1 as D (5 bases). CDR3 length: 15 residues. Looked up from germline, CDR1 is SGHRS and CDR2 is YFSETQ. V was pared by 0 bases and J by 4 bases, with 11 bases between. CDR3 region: CASSLGGAGGNTIYF. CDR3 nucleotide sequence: TGCGCCAGCAGCTTGGGAGGGGCCGGGGGAAACACCATATATTTT.

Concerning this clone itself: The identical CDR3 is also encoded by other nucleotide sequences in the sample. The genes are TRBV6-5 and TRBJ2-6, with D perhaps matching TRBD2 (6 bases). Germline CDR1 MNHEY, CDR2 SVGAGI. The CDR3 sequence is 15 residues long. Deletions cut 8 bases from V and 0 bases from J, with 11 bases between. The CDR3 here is CASRPGGSGANVLTF. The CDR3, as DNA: TGTGCCAGCCGACCCGGGGGCTCTGGGGCCAACGTCCTGACTTTC.

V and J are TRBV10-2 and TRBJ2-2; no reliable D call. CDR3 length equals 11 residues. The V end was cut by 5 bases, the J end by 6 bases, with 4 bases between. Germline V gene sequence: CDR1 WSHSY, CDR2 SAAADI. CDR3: CASSLPGELFF. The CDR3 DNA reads TGCGCCAGCAGTCTCCCCGGGGAGCTGTTTTTT.

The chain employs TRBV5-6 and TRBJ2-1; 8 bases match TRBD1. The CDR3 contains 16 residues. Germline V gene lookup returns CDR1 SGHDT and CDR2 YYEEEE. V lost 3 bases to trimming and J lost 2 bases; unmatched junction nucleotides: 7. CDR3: CASSYYAGGTYNEQFF. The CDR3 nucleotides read TGTGCCAGCAGCTACTACGCAGGGGGCACCTACAATGAGCAGTTCTTC.

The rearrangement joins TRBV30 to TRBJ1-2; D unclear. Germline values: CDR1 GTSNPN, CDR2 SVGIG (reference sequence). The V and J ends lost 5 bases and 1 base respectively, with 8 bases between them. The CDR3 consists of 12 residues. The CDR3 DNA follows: TGTGCCTGGCACAGAGATAACTATGGCTACACCTTC. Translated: CAWHRDNYGYTF.

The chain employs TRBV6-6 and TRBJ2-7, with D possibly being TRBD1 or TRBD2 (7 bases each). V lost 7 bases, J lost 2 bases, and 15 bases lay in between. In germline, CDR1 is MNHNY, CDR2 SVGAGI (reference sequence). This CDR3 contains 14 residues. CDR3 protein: CASIETGRAYEQYF. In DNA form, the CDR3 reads TGTGCCAGCATCGAGACAGGGAGGGCCTACGAGCAGTACTTC.

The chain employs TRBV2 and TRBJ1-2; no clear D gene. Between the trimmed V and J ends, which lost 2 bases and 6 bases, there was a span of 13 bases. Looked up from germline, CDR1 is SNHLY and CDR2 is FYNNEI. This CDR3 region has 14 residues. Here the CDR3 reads CASSEIRRQDGYTF. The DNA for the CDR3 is TGTGCCAGCAGTGAAATCCGCCGCCAGGATGGCTACACCTTC. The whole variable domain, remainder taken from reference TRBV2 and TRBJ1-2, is EPEVTQTPSHQVTQMGQEVILRCVPISNHLYFYWYRQILGQKVEFLVSFYNNEISEKSEIFDDQFSVERPDGSNFTLKIRSTKLEDSAMYFCASSEIRRQDGYTFGSGTRLTVV.

In DNA, the CDR3 is TGTGCCAGCTCACCATCGCCAGTTCCCGAAGCTTTCTTT. Translating it yields CASSPSPVPEAFF. This chain joins TRBV18 and TRBJ1-1; the D is unclear. Germline lookup yields CDR1 KGHSH and CDR2 LQKENI. V shed 2 bases and J shed 8 bases, with 12 bases lying between them. The CDR3 length is 13 residues.

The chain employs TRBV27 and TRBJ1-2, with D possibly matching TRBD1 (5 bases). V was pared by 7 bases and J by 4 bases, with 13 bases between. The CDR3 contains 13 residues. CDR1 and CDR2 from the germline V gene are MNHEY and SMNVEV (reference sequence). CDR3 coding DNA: TGTGCCAGCAAGGCAGGGAAAAGCTATGGCTACACCTTC. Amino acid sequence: CASKAGKSYGYTF.

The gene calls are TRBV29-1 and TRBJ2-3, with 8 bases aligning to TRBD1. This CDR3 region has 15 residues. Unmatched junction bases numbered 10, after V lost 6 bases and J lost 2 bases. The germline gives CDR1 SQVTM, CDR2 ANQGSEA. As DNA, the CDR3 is TGCAGCGTGGGGGGACAGGCCTCCCCCACAGATACGCAGTATTTT. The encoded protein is CSVGGQASPTDTQYF.